The 26 T cell receptor beta chains in this list originate from one sample, sequenced in a study of T cells in Graves' hyperthyroidism and ophthalmopathy. The TCR beta CDR3 regions underwent amplification using RNA transcripts as the source. An initial round of RT-PCR targeting the TCR CDR3 relied on the HTBI primer set. TCRdb redid the calling of the multiplex PCR reads with MiXCR, one entry per CDR3 protein. The table shows some 300,000 distinct CDR3 sequences, with roughly an eighth occurring only once. The sample taken for sequencing was blood. The receptors were sampled from a woman between 40 and 50 years old with Graves' hyperthyroidism.

There are many counts of this clonotype. V and J are TRBV12-3 or TRBV12-4 and TRBJ2-7; possibly TRBD2 for D (5 bases). This CDR3 has 14 amino acids. The ends were cut back, 7 bases at V and 2 bases at J, with 15 bases in the middle. CDR3 protein: CASTRGGRPYEQYF. The DNA for the CDR3 is TGTGCCAGCACCCGAGGAGGCCGACCCTACGAGCAGTACTTC.

In its sample, this clonotype was seen many times. A much larger clone lies a single base off, so this may be a read error. This chain connects TRBV20-1 to TRBJ2-3; D is perhaps TRBD1 (5 bases). Germline V gene data show CDR1 as DFQATT and CDR2 as SNEGSKA (reference sequence). There are 12 residues in the CDR3. The CDR3 spells CSASPSTGTQYF. The CDR3 nucleotides are TGCAGTGCTAGCCCAAGCACAGGTACGCAGTATTTT.

In the case of this clonotype: The junction shows a germline mismatch at one end, possibly a read error. This chain joins TRBV2 and TRBJ2-7; 7 bases are a match to TRBD1. The CDR3 consists of 14 residues. Germline-derived CDR1 and CDR2 are SNHLY and FYNNEI. The CDR3 nucleotides are TGTGTCAGCAACCGACAGGGCGAATTGGACAAGCAGTACTTC. It encodes CVSNRQGELDKQYF.

This rearrangement joins TRBV11-3 to TRBJ2-7; the match to TRBD1 covers 8 bases. The CDR3 contains 15 residues. Unmatched junction bases numbered 12, after V lost 5 bases and J lost 6 bases. From germline, CDR1 is SGHNT and CDR2 YENEEA. The CDR3 nucleotides read TGTGCCAGCAGCAGACAGGGGTCACGGGTACTCGAGCAGTACTTC. This codes for CASSRQGSRVLEQYF.

This clonotype has a count of ten or more. The V call is TRBV20-1, the J call TRBJ2-1; 7 bases fit TRBD1. This CDR3 spans 15 amino acids. V dropped 5 bases and J dropped 2; count of bases not matched to a gene: 9. Germline V gene sequence: CDR1 DFQATT, CDR2 SNEGSKA (reference sequence). DNA of the CDR3: TGCAGTGCTCCAGGGGGAGCGGACCCCTACAATGAGCAGTTCTTC. It codes for CSAPGGADPYNEQFF.

This clonotype came up many times. The V gene is TRBV20-1, the J gene TRBJ1-2; 10 nucleotides align to TRBD1. After removal of 3 bases from V and 7 bases from J, the junction contained 8 bases not matched to a gene. CDR3 length equals 14 residues. Germline lookup yields CDR1 DFQATT and CDR2 SNEGSKA (reference sequence). The CDR3 loop is CSASRDRGNRGYTF. The CDR3 DNA follows: TGCAGTGCTAGCCGGGACAGGGGTAATCGTGGCTACACCTTC.

This clonotype was found many times. J is TRBJ2-7 and V is TRBV27, with 9 positions matching TRBD1. The germline CDR1 and CDR2 sequences are MNHEY and SMNVEV (reference sequence). After removal of 7 bases from V and 2 bases from J, the junction contained 9 bases not matched to a gene. The CDR3 covers 15 residues. CDR3 sequence: CASTRTGGVAYEQYF. The CDR3 DNA is TGTGCCAGCACCCGAACAGGGGGCGTAGCCTACGAGCAGTACTTC.

This clonotype was picked up many times. The gene calls are TRBV27 and TRBJ1-1; D unclear. The V gene lost 6 bases and the J gene lost 2 bases, with 13 bases spanning the gap. This CDR3 contains 14 residues. Per germline, CDR1 MNHEY and CDR2 SMNVEV (reference sequence). In nucleotides, the CDR3 is TGTGCCAGCAGCCACCAGCGGGGTAACACTGAAGCTTTCTTT. Translation gives CASSHQRGNTEAFF.

The sample holds many counts of this clonotype. V and J are TRBV27 and TRBJ2-7, with 9 nucleotides matching TRBD1. The V gene end was trimmed by 1 base and the J gene end by 2 bases; junction bases not matched to a gene: 3. CDR1 is MNHEY, CDR2 SMNVEV, per germline (reference sequence). CDR3 length: 15 residues. This chain's CDR3 is CASSLLGQGTYEQYF. The CDR3 nucleotides read TGTGCCAGCAGTTTATTGGGACAGGGAACCTACGAGCAGTACTTC.

In its sample, this clonotype was seen many times. V gene TRBV7-9 combines with J gene TRBJ2-1; 15 bases line up with TRBD2. The germline V gene encodes CDR1 SEHNR and CDR2 FQNEAQ (reference sequence). Trimming removed 3 bases from V and 4 bases from J; junction bases left unmatched: 7. This CDR3 has 18 amino acids. The CDR3 sequence is CASSFGLAGGPRYNEQFF. DNA for the CDR3: TGTGCCAGCAGCTTTGGACTAGCGGGAGGGCCGCGTTACAATGAGCAGTTCTTC.

The chain employs TRBV18 and TRBJ1-2; 7 nucleotides match TRBD1. V trimming: 0 bases; J trimming: 4 bases; junction bases outside the gene matches: 14. The CDR3 has 18 amino acids. CDR1 is KGHSH and CDR2 is LQKENI in the germline V gene. The CDR3 region is CASSPPTLGTEFLYGYTF. In nucleotides, the CDR3 is TGTGCCAGCTCACCACCAACCCTAGGGACAGAGTTCCTCTATGGCTACACCTTC.

This clonotype occurred many times. The chain links TRBV7-8 to TRBJ2-5; 9 positions agree with TRBD1. The length of the CDR3 is 15 residues. From germline, CDR1 is SGHVS and CDR2 FQNEAQ. The V segment lost 2 bases and the J segment 4 bases; nucleotides outside the gene matches: 5. CDR3 bases: TGTGCCAGCAGCTTACCGAGACAGGGGGGAGAGACCCAGTACTTC. Residues: CASSLPRQGGETQYF.

Only a few counts were recorded for this clonotype. The chain links TRBV29-1 to TRBJ2-2; 7 positions agree with TRBD2. From germline, CDR1 is SQVTM and CDR2 ANQGSEA. V lost 4 bases to trimming and J lost 4 bases; unmatched junction nucleotides: 9. The length of the CDR3 is 15 residues. This CDR3 reads CSVAVAGVVTGELFF. DNA of the CDR3: TGCAGCGTTGCAGTGGCGGGAGTGGTCACCGGGGAGCTGTTTTTT.

The J gene is TRBJ1-2, the V gene TRBV18, with unresolved D. The V gene's germline CDR1 is KGHSH and CDR2 LQKENI. The CDR3 sequence is 14 residues long. The V and J ends lost 2 bases and 0 bases respectively, with 7 bases between them. CDR3: CASSPTKSNYGYTF. The CDR3 DNA sequence: TGTGCCAGCTCACCAACGAAGTCTAACTATGGCTACACCTTC. The full variable domain, rest sourced from reference TRBV18 and TRBJ1-2, is NAGVMQNPRHLVRRRGQEARLRCSPMKGHSHVYWYRQLPEEGLKFMVYLQKENIIDESGMPKERFSAEFPKEGPSILRIQQVVRGDSAAYFCASSPTKSNYGYTFGSGTRLTVV.

This clonotype was seen many times. The rearrangement links TRBV19 to TRBJ1-5; D gene unclear. CDR3 length: 13 amino acids. Germline CDR1 is LNHDA and CDR2 is SQIVND (reference sequence). The V and J ends lost 5 bases and 8 bases respectively, with 13 bases between them. The CDR3 nucleotides are TGTGCCAGTAGTGCTTCTCTAGGTGAGCCCCAGCATTTT. This gives the protein CASSASLGEPQHF.

This clonotype occurred many times. This chain uses TRBV12-3 or TRBV12-4 with TRBJ1-1; D perhaps matches TRBD1 (6 bases). V was clipped by 6 bases and J by 1 base, with 12 bases between them. CDR3 length: 14 amino acids. The DNA for the CDR3 is TGTGCCAGCAGCAGGACAGAGCCGAACACTGAAGCTTTCTTT. It translates to CASSRTEPNTEAFF.

This clonotype was detected a few times. V gene TRBV12-3 or TRBV12-4 combines with J gene TRBJ2-1, with TRBD2 matching over 8 bases. The CDR3 consists of 16 residues. After removal of 3 bases from V and 8 bases from J, the junction contained 12 bases not matched to a gene. CDR3 protein: CASSFPTGGGTDEQFF. The CDR3 DNA follows: TGTGCCAGCAGTTTTCCCACGGGGGGGGGTACCGATGAGCAGTTCTTC.

This clonotype was seen at least ten times. The chain combines TRBV27 with TRBJ2-3, with 11 bases identical to TRBD2. Germline V gene lookup returns CDR1 MNHEY and CDR2 SMNVEV (reference sequence). This CDR3 has 16 residues. With V trimmed by 2 bases and J by 6 bases, 7 bases remained unmatched. CDR3 sequence: CASSLALAGGPDTQYF. CDR3 nucleotides: TGTGCCAGCAGTTTAGCCCTAGCGGGAGGCCCGGATACGCAGTATTTT.

The chain carries TRBV12-3 or TRBV12-4 and TRBJ2-1; TRBD1 agrees at 9 bases. Losses at the gene ends were 1 base for V and 8 bases for J; bases not matched to a gene: 6. CDR3 length: 15 amino acids. CDR3 loop: CASSLVGQGTDEQFF. CDR3 coding DNA: TGTGCCAGCAGTTTAGTGGGACAGGGAACGGATGAGCAGTTCTTC.

This rearrangement joins TRBV20-1 to TRBJ1-5; 7 nucleotides agree with TRBD1. The V gene's germline CDR1 is DFQATT and CDR2 SNEGSKA (reference sequence). The V gene end was trimmed by 2 bases and the J gene end by 7 bases; junction bases not matched to a gene: 14. CDR3 length: 16 residues. The CDR3 here is CSARKATGLSGQPQHF. CDR3 nucleotides: TGCAGTGCTAGAAAAGCGACAGGGCTTTCGGGACAGCCCCAGCATTTT.

The chain combines TRBV29-1 with TRBJ1-1; D not resolved. With 4 bases removed from V and 8 bases from J, the gap between germline ends came to 11 bases. The CDR3 runs 11 residues. Germline V gene data show CDR1 as SQVTM and CDR2 as ANQGSEA. In DNA, the CDR3 is TGCAGCGTTGGGGCCTTATTAGAAGCTTTCTTT. Amino acid sequence: CSVGALLEAFF.

This clonotype has ten or more counts. V gene TRBV19 combines with J gene TRBJ2-1; TRBD2 agrees at 14 bases. The J segment lost 2 bases and the V segment lost 5 bases, leaving 8 bases of the junction unmatched. CDR3 length: 18 residues. Germline V gene data show CDR1 as LNHDA and CDR2 as SQIVND (reference sequence). The CDR3 region is CASSPQTSGRATYNEQFF. CDR3 coding DNA: TGTGCCAGTAGTCCCCAGACTAGCGGGAGGGCCACCTACAATGAGCAGTTCTTC.

Points on this clonotype: This may arise from a read error, as a much more abundant clone is one base away. The rearrangement joins TRBV28 to TRBJ1-5, with a possible D match to TRBD1 (5 bases). V dropped 10 bases and J dropped 0 bases, with 13 bases sitting between them. CDR3 length equals 14 residues. CDR1 is MDHEN, CDR2 SYDVKM, per germline. CDR3 nucleotide sequence: TGTGCCACCTTAGCCAGGGATAGCAATCAGCCCCAGCATTTT. Its protein product is CATLARDSNQPQHF.

In its sample, this clonotype was seen many times. This chain connects TRBV10-3 to TRBJ1-4; D perhaps matches TRBD1 (5 bases). Between the trimmed V and J ends, which lost 4 bases and 4 bases, there was a span of 7 bases. Germline V gene data show CDR1 as ENHRY and CDR2 as SYGVKD. The CDR3 is 13 residues long. CDR3 region: CAISGDGNEKLFF. In nucleotides, the CDR3 is TGTGCCATCAGTGGGGACGGTAATGAAAAACTGTTTTTT.

This clonotype came up many times. This sequence joins TRBV3-1 and TRBJ1-2; 7 nucleotides align to TRBD1. CDR3 length: 17 residues. V shed 3 bases, J shed 1 base, and the junction held 11 bases outside the gene matches. CDR1 and CDR2 (germline): LGHDT, YNNKEL (reference sequence). CDR3 loop: CASSQGRGTVINYGYTF. CDR3 bases: TGTGCCAGCAGCCAGGGACGGGGGACAGTGATTAACTATGGCTACACCTTC. Full variable domain (missing parts from reference TRBV3-1 and TRBJ1-2): DTAVSQTPKYLVTQMGNDKSIKCEQNLGHDTMYWYKQDSKKFLKIMFSYNNKELIINETVPNRFSPKSPDKAHLNLHINSLELGDSAVYFCASSQGRGTVINYGYTFGSGTRLTVV.

For this clonotype: A much larger clone lies a single base off, so this may be a read error. The gene calls are TRBV6-1 and TRBJ2-7; TRBD1 matches 8 bases. Looked up from germline, CDR1 is MNHNS and CDR2 is SASEGT. The CDR3 contains 14 residues. DNA of the CDR3: TGTGTCAGCAGAACCGGGACAGGAGCCTACGAGCAGTACTTC. Its translation: CVSRTGTGAYEQYF.